This T cell receptor beta chain was obtained from a study of blood T cell repertoires in COVID-19 (dated by TCRdb to 2018 to 2021). Concerning the study at large: The collaborator samples originated in the United States, Italy and Spain and spanned the acute and convalescent phases of COVID-19. A de-identified subject ID, COVID-19 status, age in years and sex were almost always included in the sample metadata. HLA class I and class II types, where available, came from metadata supplied by the sample provider rather than from assay-based typing. A freely available public database, intended as a resource for researchers studying the immune response to SARS-CoV-2, is where the repertoires were released. The material from the prospective study consisted of cDNA or gDNA derived from T cells, B-cell-depleted T cells, or PBMCs. Subjects who had been exposed to COVID-19, were actively infected with it, or had recovered from it provided the deeply sampled blood TCRbeta repertoires that made up the dataset. The samples were drawn from two sources: the first 160 participants of the ongoing ImmuneRACE study, and 950 to 1,500 subjects contributed by 6 global collaborators.

TCRbeta CDR3 regions were amplified from genomic DNA by means of the immunoSEQ Assay, a bias-controlled multiplex PCR. As for the original processing: The number of nucleated cells in each sample was estimated by amplification of reference gene primers within the assay. To quantify the absolute abundance of each unique TCRbeta CDR3 rearrangement, sequence reads were collapsed and filtered. For each sample, productive Simpson clonality was calculated by taking the square root of Simpson's diversity index across productive rearrangements. TCRdb provides this immuneACCESS table in a form limited to in-frame rearrangements. Some clones are lacking; in checked studies, under half of them reflect an unresolved V gene, and why the rest are absent is not known. For V, J and clone size, that table is used; D and trimming come from the DNA. The sample has approximately 240,000 clones on record, approximately 86% of them singletons. About 5.3% of the sample belongs to the ten largest clones.

Each collaborating institution followed its own protocols to collect whole blood in K2EDTA tubes. For TCRbeta analysis, collaborators shipped samples as frozen whole blood, isolated PBMCs, or DNA extracted from either of those sample types. The study at large found these results: Clinical and demographic metadata were provided uncurated, with the amount varying by source and participant.

Note on this clone: There is no known antigen for this receptor. Base quality data are lacking; no much larger clone is found one base away.

Trimming takes 2 bases from V and 4 bases from J, and the germline ends sit 26 bases apart. The CDR3 has 19 amino acids, counting the end cysteine and phenylalanine. The sequence is cut down to CDR3 DNA, 57 bases in frame from base 1. CDR1 and CDR2, looked up from the germline V gene, are ENHRY and SYGVKD. The sample taken for sequencing was peripheral blood. Rearrangement joined TRBV10-3 to TRBJ1-2; TRBD1 is a possible D gene, resting on 5 matching bases. This receptor was identified in a woman aged 80 or older with active or convalescent COVID-19. Here is the DNA: TGTGCCATCAGTGAGCCCCCAGGGCTGGGAGGGGCCATCGGCTATGGCTACACCTTC. It encodes CAISEPPGLGGAIGYGYTF.